This TCR beta chain was recorded in a study of metastatic and nonmetastatic thyroid tumors. Study-level information: A comparison of repertoires was made across blood and tumor or nodule tissue from malignant and benign thyroid patients.

Per the original data handling: Using the CDR3 differences seen across clinicopathological groups, the authors built a distant-metastasis classifier for papillary thyroid cancer, which was meant to discriminate distant-metastatic patients. TCRdb re-processed the PCR reads through MiXCR. Here the V and J calls rest on TCRdb's processing, not on the authors' analysis. The table shows about 25,000 clones, with 15% to 20% occurring only once. Every patient underwent thyroid surgery untreated. This clone was seen many times. This CDR3 has 13 amino acids. V shed 5 bases and J shed 5 bases, with 15 bases lying between them. Germline CDR1 is GTSNPN and CDR2 is SVGIG (reference sequence).

The source material was blood. The receptor was derived from a male donor with papillary thyroid cancer or a benign thyroid nodule (not recorded which). Some clones in this sample may be carry-over from other donors' samples. V and J are TRBV30 and TRBJ2-5, with D perhaps matching TRBD2 (6 bases). The CDR3 sequence is CAWERPAGETQYF. DNA of the CDR3: TGTGCCTGGGAAAGACCCGCGGGGGAGACCCAGTACTTC.